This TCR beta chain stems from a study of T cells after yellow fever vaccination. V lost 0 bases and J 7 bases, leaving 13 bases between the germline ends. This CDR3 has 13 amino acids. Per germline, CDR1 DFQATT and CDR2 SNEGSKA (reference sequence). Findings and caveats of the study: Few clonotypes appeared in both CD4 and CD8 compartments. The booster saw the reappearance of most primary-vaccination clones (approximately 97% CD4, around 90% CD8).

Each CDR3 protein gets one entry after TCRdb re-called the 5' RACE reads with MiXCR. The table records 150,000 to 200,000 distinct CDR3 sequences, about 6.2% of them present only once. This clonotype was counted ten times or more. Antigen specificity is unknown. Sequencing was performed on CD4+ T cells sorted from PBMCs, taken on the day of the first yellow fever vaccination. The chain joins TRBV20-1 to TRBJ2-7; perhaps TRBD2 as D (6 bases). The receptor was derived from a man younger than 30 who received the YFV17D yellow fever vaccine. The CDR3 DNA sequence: TGCAGTGCTAGAGATTATGGGACTGGGGAGCAGTACGTC. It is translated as CSARDYGTGEQYV.